One and the same sample provided the 30 T cell receptor beta chains below, sequenced in a study of shared clonotypes between healthy human individuals. Sequencing used immunoSEQ multiplex PCR; TCRdb keeps in-frame clones, though not all of them. The sample yields hundreds of thousands of clones, approximately 95% seen once. In the naive CD8 group, cells lacked CD45RO and were positively selected for CCR7, so terminally differentiated effector memory CD45RA+ cells were left out. The specimen sequenced was naive CD8+ T cells sorted from blood. All receptors come from a woman younger than 45 in good health.

This chain uses TRBV2 with TRBJ2-1; unclear D gene. CDR1 is SNHLY and CDR2 is FYNNEI in the germline V gene. V was clipped by 3 bases and J by 0 bases, with 9 bases between them. This CDR3 region has 15 residues. Here the CDR3 DNA reads TGTGCCAGCAGTGACAGTCCAAGCTCCTACAATGAGCAGTTCTTC. This encodes CASSDSPSSYNEQFF.

V and J are TRBV6-1 and TRBJ2-7; TRBD2 might be the D (6 bases). V lost 1 base and J lost 4, with 11 bases in between. The germline V gene has CDR1 MNHNS and CDR2 SASEGT. This CDR3 region has 14 residues. The CDR3 here is CASSEVGGWYEQYF. CDR3 DNA sequence: TGTGCCAGCAGTGAAGTGGGGGGTTGGTACGAGCAGTACTTC.

The rearrangement links TRBV7-3 to TRBJ2-2; no clear D gene. Between the trimmed V and J ends, which lost 5 bases and 3 bases, there was a span of 10 bases. The germline V gene has CDR1 SGHTA and CDR2 FQGTGA. The CDR3 spans 14 residues. This CDR3 is CASSPRRDTGELFF. Written as DNA, the CDR3 is TGTGCCAGCAGCCCGCGTAGGGACACCGGGGAGCTGTTTTTT.

The rearrangement uses TRBV15 and TRBJ1-5, with D possibly TRBD1 on 5 matching bases. The CDR3 has 14 amino acids. Trimming took off 6 bases at V and 3 bases at J, with 12 bases between the two ends. Germline loops: CDR1 LNHNV, CDR2 YYDKDF (reference sequence). The CDR3 loop reads CATRDTRDNQPQHF. CDR3 coding DNA: TGTGCCACCAGGGACACCAGGGACAATCAGCCCCAGCATTTT. Complete variable domain (other parts from reference TRBV15 and TRBJ1-5): DAMVIQNPRYQVTQFGKPVTLSCSQTLNHNVMYWYQQKSSQAPKLLFHYYDKDFNNEADTPDNFQSRRPNTSFCFLDIRSPGLGDTAMYLCATRDTRDNQPQHFGDGTRLSIL.

The V gene is TRBV19, the J gene TRBJ2-1; D is uncertain. CDR3 length equals 12 residues. Trimming left V 3 bases short and J 7 bases short, with 7 bases between. The germline gives CDR1 LNHDA, CDR2 SQIVND (reference sequence). CDR3 sequence reads: CASSIYGNEQFF. The DNA for the CDR3 is TGTGCCAGTAGTATTTATGGAAATGAGCAGTTCTTC.

The chain has TRBV11-1 and TRBJ2-7; 12 nucleotides line up with TRBD1. From germline, CDR1 is SGHAT and CDR2 FQDESV (reference sequence). V dropped 0 bases and J dropped 7; count of bases not matched to a gene: 10. The CDR3 length is 17 residues. CDR3 amino acids: CASSLAGPGTGGVEQYF. In nucleotides, the CDR3 is TGTGCCAGCAGCTTAGCCGGCCCCGGGACAGGGGGCGTTGAGCAGTACTTC.

The chain joins TRBV7-5 to TRBJ2-1; TRBD2 is the table's D call, not checked against the DNA. TRBV7-5 is a recognized pseudogene. The CDR3 covers 14 residues. The CDR3 protein is CVRSHRRERGEQFF. The DNA of the CDR3 is TGTGTCAGAAGCCACCGTCGGGAGCGCGGTGAGCAGTTCTTC.

The rearrangement links TRBV15 to TRBJ1-2; D is undetermined. V was pared by 1 base and J by 4 bases, with 10 bases between. Germline assignment: CDR1 LNHNV and CDR2 YYDKDF (reference sequence). The CDR3 contains 14 residues. CDR3 nucleotide sequence: TGTGCCACCAGCAGAGCTGGGGTTGGCTATGGCTACACCTTC. Its protein is CATSRAGVGYGYTF.

This sequence joins TRBV2 and TRBJ1-5, with 11 bases fitting TRBD1. This CDR3 contains 15 residues. Germline V gene sequence: CDR1 SNHLY, CDR2 FYNNEI. With V trimmed by 3 bases and J by 4 bases, 2 bases remained unmatched. CDR3 bases: TGTGCCAGCAGTGACGGGGACAGGGGGAATCAGCCCCAGCATTTT. This gives the protein CASSDGDRGNQPQHF.

This chain joins TRBV10-2 and TRBJ2-7, with 10 bases aligning to TRBD2. This CDR3 comprises 14 residues. Germline loops: CDR1 WSHSY, CDR2 SAAADI. The junction had 1 base not matched to a gene; V was cut back by 3 bases and J by 2 bases. The CDR3 loop is CASSDSGRAYEQYF. In nucleotides, the CDR3 is TGCGCCAGCAGTGACAGCGGGAGGGCCTACGAGCAGTACTTC.

This clone was recorded only once. V gene TRBV28 combines with J gene TRBJ2-1; no reliable D call. The CDR3 runs to 14 residues. Germline-derived CDR1 and CDR2 are MDHEN and SYDVKM. The V and J ends lost 2 bases and 6 bases respectively, with 11 bases between them. CDR3 loop: CASSLPWAINEQFF. The CDR3 coding sequence is TGTGCCAGCAGTTTACCCTGGGCAATCAATGAGCAGTTCTTC. The full variable domain, its missing parts supplied by reference TRBV28 and TRBJ2-1, is DVKVTQSSRYLVKRTGEKVFLECVQDMDHENMFWYRQDPGLGLRLIYFSYDVKMKEKGDIPEGYSVSREKKERFSLILESASTNQTSMYLCASSLPWAINEQFFGPGTRLTVL.

V usage is TRBV13 and J usage is TRBJ2-2; D is uncertain. Per the germline V gene, CDR1 is PRHDT and CDR2 is FYEKMQ (reference sequence). The V end lost 2 bases, the J end lost 6 bases, and 10 bases lay between the germline ends. The CDR3 totals 14 residues. CDR3 nucleotides: TGTGCCAGCAGCTTATTCGGTTCGTCCGGGGAGCTGTTTTTT. Its translation: CASSLFGSSGELFF.

CDR3 amino acids: CASSTTGGFSGYTF. CDR3 nucleotide sequence: TGTGCCAGCAGTACTACAGGGGGCTTCAGTGGCTACACCTTC. The V call is TRBV27, the J call TRBJ1-2, with 9 bases lining up with TRBD1. The CDR3 spans 14 residues. The J segment lost 7 bases and the V segment lost 5 bases, leaving 8 bases of the junction unmatched. The germline CDR1 and CDR2 sequences are MNHEY and SMNVEV (reference sequence).

The rearrangement links TRBV25-1 to TRBJ2-1; D possibly corresponds to TRBD1 (5 bases). V lost 3 bases, J lost 6 bases, and 12 bases lay in between. This CDR3 is built from 14 residues. Looked up from germline, CDR1 is MGHDK and CDR2 is SYGVNS. DNA for the CDR3: TGTGCCAGCAGTGACAGGGAAGGATCCAATGAGCAGTTCTTC. Protein: CASSDREGSNEQFF.

This chain joins TRBV13 and TRBJ2-7; tentatively, D is TRBD1 or TRBD2 (6 bases each). The CDR3 spans 15 residues. CDR1 is PRHDT, CDR2 FYEKMQ, per germline (reference sequence). The V end was cut by 4 bases, the J end by 7 bases, with 20 bases between. CDR3 sequence reads: CASSSLNREEGEQYF. The CDR3 region has the DNA TGTGCCAGCAGCTCTCTTAACAGGGAGGAGGGGGAGCAGTACTTC. Full variable domain (rest looked up from reference TRBV13 and TRBJ2-7): AAGVIQSPRHLIKEKRETATLKCYPIPRHDTVYWYQQGPGQDPQFLISFYEKMQSDKGSIPDRFSAQQFSDYHSELNMSSLELGDSALYFCASSSLNREEGEQYFGPGTRLTVT.

The chain combines TRBV19 with TRBJ1-5; D unresolved. Trimming took off 1 base at V and 5 bases at J, with 12 bases between the two ends. Germline-derived CDR1 and CDR2 are LNHDA and SQIVND (reference sequence). CDR3 size: 15 residues. CDR3 sequence (DNA): TGTGCCAGTAGTATAGTGACTCAGTACCATCAGCCCCAGCATTTT. Translation: CASSIVTQYHQPQHF.

This chain connects TRBV4-2 to TRBJ2-5; D remains unclear. The last part of the DNA fits TRBJ2-7 better; the J call may be wrong. CDR3 length equals 13 residues. CDR1 and CDR2 from the germline V gene are LGHNA and YNFKEQ. For the CDR3, the DNA is TGTGCCAGCAGCCACGGTGGGCTCTACGAGCAGTACTTC. Protein product: CASSHGGLYEQYF.

The CDR3 DNA is TGTGCCAGCAGCGCCCCCATAGCGGGAGGGGGGCCTGCTGGGGCCAACGTCCTGACTTTC. This codes for CASSAPIAGGGPAGANVLTF. J is TRBJ2-6 and V is TRBV9, with 11 nucleotides matching TRBD2. The V and J ends lost 3 bases and 2 bases, in that order; junction bases with no gene match: 13. Germline V gene lookup returns CDR1 SGDLS and CDR2 YYNGEE. This CDR3 region has 20 residues.

The rearrangement uses TRBV14 and TRBJ2-1; D unresolved. This CDR3 region has 12 residues. Germline CDR1 is SGHDN and CDR2 is FVKESK. The germline V and J ends were trimmed by 5 bases and 3 bases, with 5 bases remaining between them. Here the CDR3 reads CASSFVYNEQFF. In nucleotides, the CDR3 is TGTGCCAGCAGCTTCGTCTACAATGAGCAGTTCTTC.

The V and J genes are TRBV11-2 and TRBJ2-1, with a tentative D call TRBD2 (5 bases). V lost 1 base and J 12 bases, leaving 19 bases between the germline ends. Germline V lookup: CDR1 SGHAT, CDR2 FQNNGV. CDR3 length: 15 amino acids. In DNA form, the CDR3 reads TGTGCCAGCAGCTTAGGGCTCCTCGGGAATGATGGGCAGTTCTTC. Translation: CASSLGLLGNDGQFF.

This rearrangement joins TRBV11-2 to TRBJ2-3; the D is unclear. Trimming removed 4 bases at V and 0 bases at J, with 5 bases between. Looked up from germline, CDR1 is SGHAT and CDR2 is FQNNGV. This CDR3 spans 13 amino acids. The CDR3 is CASSSPSTDTQYF. The CDR3 bases are TGTGCCAGCAGCTCACCTAGCACAGATACGCAGTATTTT. Looking up the rest from reference TRBV11-2 and TRBJ2-3 gives the full variable domain: EAGVAQSPRYKIIEKRQSVAFWCNPISGHATLYWYQQILGQGPKLLIQFQNNGVVDDSQLPKDRFSAERLKGVDSTLKIQPAKLEDSAVYLCASSSPSTDTQYFGPGTRLTVL.

The rearrangement uses TRBV5-6 and TRBJ2-7; no clear D. The germline V gene encodes CDR1 SGHDT and CDR2 YYEEEE. The CDR3 has 14 amino acids. V was pared by 4 bases and J by 2 bases, with 13 bases between. The chain's CDR3 is CASSDTVLPYEQYF. Here the CDR3 DNA reads TGTGCCAGCAGCGACACGGTCCTCCCCTACGAGCAGTACTTC.

The rearrangement joins TRBV28 to TRBJ2-7; no definite D call. CDR1 and CDR2 (germline): MDHEN, SYDVKM. The CDR3 covers 12 residues. Between the trimmed V and J ends, which lost 6 bases and 4 bases, there was a span of 10 bases. The CDR3 nucleotides are TGTGCCAGCAGCATGAATCCTTACGAGCAGTACTTC. The encoded protein is CASSMNPYEQYF.

The chain employs TRBV2 and TRBJ2-7; D tentatively fits TRBD1 or TRBD2 (5 bases each). The CDR3 is made up of 12 amino acids. The germline gives CDR1 SNHLY, CDR2 FYNNEI. Trimming removed 8 bases from V and 0 bases from J, with 8 bases in between. CDR3 loop: CASGDLSYEQYF. The CDR3, as DNA: TGTGCCAGCGGGGACCTCTCCTACGAGCAGTACTTC.

The chain couples TRBV6-4 to TRBJ2-1; D might be TRBD2 (6 bases). Germline V CDR1 and CDR2: MRHNA, SNTAGT. CDR3 size: 15 residues. V lost 6 bases, J lost 0 bases, and 12 bases lay in between. The CDR3 nucleotides read TGTGCCAGCAGCACTAGCTCTAGCTCCTACAATGAGCAGTTCTTC. This translates into CASSTSSSSYNEQFF.

The CDR3 sequence is CASSQDRGSIYNEQFF. The CDR3 coding sequence is TGCGCCAGCAGCCAAGATCGCGGGAGTATCTACAATGAGCAGTTCTTC. The rearrangement joins TRBV4-1 to TRBJ2-1, with 7 bases matching TRBD2. Germline V lookup: CDR1 MGHRA, CDR2 YSYEKL. CDR3 length: 16 residues. V lost 0 bases and J lost 3; bases outside the gene matches: 5.

The rearrangement joins TRBV28 to TRBJ1-5; D is undetermined. Germline CDR1 is MDHEN and CDR2 is SYDVKM. V dropped 2 bases and J dropped 0 bases, with 20 bases sitting between them. This CDR3 comprises 19 residues. The CDR3 here is CASSLEPLRFRYSNQPQHF. The CDR3, as DNA: TGTGCCAGCAGTTTAGAGCCGCTCCGGTTTAGATATAGCAATCAGCCCCAGCATTTT.

The J gene is TRBJ2-2, the V gene TRBV4-1; TRBD2 matches at 13 bases. Unmatched junction bases numbered 4, after V lost 6 bases and J lost 3 bases. Per the germline V gene, CDR1 is MGHRA and CDR2 is YSYEKL. The CDR3 covers 16 residues. The CDR3 DNA reads TGCGCCAGCAGTAGGACTAGCGGGAGAGACACCGGGGAGCTGTTTTTT. This gives the protein CASSRTSGRDTGELFF.

The J gene is TRBJ2-7, the V gene TRBV19, with 7 bases aligning to TRBD2. J was trimmed by 0 bases and V by 5 bases; bases with no gene match: 10. The CDR3 loop spans 16 amino acids. Germline V gene lookup returns CDR1 LNHDA and CDR2 SQIVND (reference sequence). CDR3 protein: CASSAGPGEGSYEQYF. CDR3 nucleotide sequence: TGTGCCAGTAGTGCCGGTCCGGGGGAGGGCTCCTACGAGCAGTACTTC.

In its sample, this clone was seen once. The V and J genes are TRBV9 and TRBJ2-3; 8 bases match TRBD1. Germline CDR1 SGDLS, CDR2 YYNGEE. CDR3 length: 16 amino acids. V lost 4 bases, J lost 4 bases, and 11 bases stayed unmatched. Here the CDR3 reads CASSPITGGWADTQYF. In DNA, the CDR3 is TGTGCCAGCAGCCCCATAACAGGGGGATGGGCAGATACGCAGTATTTT.